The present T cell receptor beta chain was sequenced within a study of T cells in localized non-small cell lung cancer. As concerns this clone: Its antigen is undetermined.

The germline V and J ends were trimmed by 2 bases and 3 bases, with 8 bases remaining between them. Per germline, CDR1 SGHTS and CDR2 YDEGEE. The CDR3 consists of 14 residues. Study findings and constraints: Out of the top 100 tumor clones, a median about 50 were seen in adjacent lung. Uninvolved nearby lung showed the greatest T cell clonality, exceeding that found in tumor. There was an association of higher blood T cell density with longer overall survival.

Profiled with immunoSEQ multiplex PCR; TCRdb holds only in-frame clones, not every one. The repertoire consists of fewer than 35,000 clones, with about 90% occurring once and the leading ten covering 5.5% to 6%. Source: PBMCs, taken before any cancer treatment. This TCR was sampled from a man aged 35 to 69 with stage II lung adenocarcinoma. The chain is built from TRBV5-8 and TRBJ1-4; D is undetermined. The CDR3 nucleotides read TGTGCCAGCAGCTTTAGCAGAGCTAATGAAAAACTGTTTTTT. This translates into CASSFSRANEKLFF.